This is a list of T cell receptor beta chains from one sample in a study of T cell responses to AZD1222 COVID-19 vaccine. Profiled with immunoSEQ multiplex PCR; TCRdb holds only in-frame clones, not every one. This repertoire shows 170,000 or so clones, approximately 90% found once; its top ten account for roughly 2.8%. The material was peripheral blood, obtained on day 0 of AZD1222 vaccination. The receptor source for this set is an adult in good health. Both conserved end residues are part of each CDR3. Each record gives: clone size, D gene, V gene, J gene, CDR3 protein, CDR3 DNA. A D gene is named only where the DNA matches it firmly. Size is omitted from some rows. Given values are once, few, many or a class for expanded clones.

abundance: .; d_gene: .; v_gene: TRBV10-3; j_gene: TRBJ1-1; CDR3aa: CAIRRGANTEAFF; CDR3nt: TGTGCCATCAGACGCGGAGCGAACACTGAAGCTTTCTTT
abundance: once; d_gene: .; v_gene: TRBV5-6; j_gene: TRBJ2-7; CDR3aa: CASSFSGGGGHEQYF; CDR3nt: TGTGCCAGCAGCTTCTCCGGGGGCGGGGGACACGAGCAGTACTTC
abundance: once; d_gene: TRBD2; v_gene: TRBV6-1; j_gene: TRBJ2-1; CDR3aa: CASSDGLAGGKFF; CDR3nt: TGTGCCAGCAGTGATGGACTAGCGGGGGGGAAGTTCTTC
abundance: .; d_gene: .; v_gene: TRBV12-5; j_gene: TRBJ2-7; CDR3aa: CASARDSYYEQYF; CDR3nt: TGTGCTAGTGCTCGGGACTCTTACTACGAGCAGTACTTC
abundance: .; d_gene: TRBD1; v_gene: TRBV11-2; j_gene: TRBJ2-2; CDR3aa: CASSLIWTGRTGELFF; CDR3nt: TGTGCCAGCAGCTTAATCTGGACAGGGCGCACCGGGGAGCTGTTTTTT
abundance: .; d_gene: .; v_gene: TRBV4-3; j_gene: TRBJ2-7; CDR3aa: CASSQDRGSYEQYF; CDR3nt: TGCGCCAGCAGCCAAGACAGGGGTTCCTACGAGCAGTACTTC
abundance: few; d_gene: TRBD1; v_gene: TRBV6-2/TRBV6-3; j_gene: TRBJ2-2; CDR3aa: CASSSTGGRTGELFF; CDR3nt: TGTGCCAGCAGTTCCACAGGGGGCCGAACCGGGGAGCTGTTTTTT
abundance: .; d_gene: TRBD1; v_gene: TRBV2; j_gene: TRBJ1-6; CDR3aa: CASRETRGDSPLHF; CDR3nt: TGTGCCAGCAGAGAAACCAGGGGGGATTCACCCCTCCACTTT
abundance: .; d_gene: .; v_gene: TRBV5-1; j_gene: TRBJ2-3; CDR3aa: CASASNAGTIARTDTQYF; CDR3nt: TGCGCCAGCGCATCTAACGCAGGGACAATAGCTCGTACAGATACGCAGTATTTT
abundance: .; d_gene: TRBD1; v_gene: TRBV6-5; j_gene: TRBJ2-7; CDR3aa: CASRKTGGGSYEQYF; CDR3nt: TGTGCCAGCAGGAAAACAGGGGGCGGCTCCTACGAGCAGTACTTC
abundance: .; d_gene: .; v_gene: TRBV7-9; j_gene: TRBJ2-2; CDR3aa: CASSLDGYTGELFF; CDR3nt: TGTGCCAGCAGCTTAGACGGTTACACCGGGGAGCTGTTTTTT
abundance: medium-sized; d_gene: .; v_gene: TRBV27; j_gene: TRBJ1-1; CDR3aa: CASSGLGSEAFF; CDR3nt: TGTGCCAGCAGTGGCCTTGGGTCTGAAGCTTTCTTT
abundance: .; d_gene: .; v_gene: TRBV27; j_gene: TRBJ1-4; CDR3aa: CASSSRGEKLFF; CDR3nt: TGTGCCAGCAGTTCAAGGGGGGAAAAACTGTTTTTT
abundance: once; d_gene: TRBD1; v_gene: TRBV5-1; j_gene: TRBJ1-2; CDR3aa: CASSPEEGAVGYTF; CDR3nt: TGCGCCAGCAGCCCGGAGGAGGGGGCTGTTGGCTACACCTTC
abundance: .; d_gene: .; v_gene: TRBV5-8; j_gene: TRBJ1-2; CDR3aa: CASSLKGIHGYTF; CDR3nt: TGTGCCAGCAGCTTGAAGGGGATACATGGCTACACCTTC
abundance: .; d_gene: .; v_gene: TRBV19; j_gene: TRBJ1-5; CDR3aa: CASSIDGTQPQHF; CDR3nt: TGTGCCAGTAGTATTGATGGGACTCAGCCCCAGCATTTT
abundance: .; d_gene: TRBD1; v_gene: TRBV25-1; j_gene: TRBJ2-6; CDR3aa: CASRGTGFTSGANVLTF; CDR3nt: TGTGCCAGCAGGGGGACAGGTTTTACCTCTGGGGCCAACGTCCTGACTTTC
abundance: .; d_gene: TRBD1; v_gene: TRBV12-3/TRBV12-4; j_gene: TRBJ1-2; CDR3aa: CASSAGGSRGYTF; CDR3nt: TGTGCCAGCAGCGCAGGGGGCTCGAGAGGCTACACCTTC
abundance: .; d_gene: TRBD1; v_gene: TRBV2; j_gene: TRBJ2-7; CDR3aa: CASRDRDRDHEQYF; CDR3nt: TGTGCCAGCAGAGACCGGGACAGGGATCACGAGCAGTACTTC
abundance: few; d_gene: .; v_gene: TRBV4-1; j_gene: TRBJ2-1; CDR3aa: CASSQVGALEQFF; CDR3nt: TGCGCCAGCAGCCAAGTGGGAGCACTTGAGCAGTTCTTC
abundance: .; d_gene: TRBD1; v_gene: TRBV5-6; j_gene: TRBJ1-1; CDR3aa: CASSRGQGSTEAFF; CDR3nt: TGTGCCAGCAGCCGGGGACAGGGGAGTACTGAAGCTTTCTTT
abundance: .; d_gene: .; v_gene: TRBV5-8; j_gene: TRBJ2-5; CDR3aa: CASSSVGGTQYF; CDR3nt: TGTGCCAGCAGCTCGGTGGGAGGGACCCAGTACTTC
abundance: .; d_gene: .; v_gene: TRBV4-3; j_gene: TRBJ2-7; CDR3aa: CASSQEYWGNGYEQYF; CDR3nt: TGCGCCAGCAGCCAAGAATACTGGGGAAACGGCTACGAGCAGTACTTC
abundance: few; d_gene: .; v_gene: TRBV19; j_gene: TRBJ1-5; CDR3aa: CASSSRTFEERQPQHF; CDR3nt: TGTGCCAGTAGTTCACGGACGTTCGAAGAGAGACAGCCCCAGCATTTT
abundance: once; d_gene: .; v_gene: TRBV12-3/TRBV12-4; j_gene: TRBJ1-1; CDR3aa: CASSLGVTTEAFF; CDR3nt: TGTGCCAGCAGTTTAGGGGTGACCACTGAAGCTTTCTTT
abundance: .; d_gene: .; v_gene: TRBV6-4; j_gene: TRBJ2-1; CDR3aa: CASSLSVGPYNEQFF; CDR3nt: TGTGCCAGCAGTCTGTCTGTCGGTCCCTACAATGAGCAGTTCTTC
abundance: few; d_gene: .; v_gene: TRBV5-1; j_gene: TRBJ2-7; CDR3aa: CASSLASGIPYEQYF; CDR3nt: TGCGCCAGCAGCTTGGCTTCGGGAATACCCTACGAGCAGTACTTC